Only a few counts were recorded for the clone carrying this T cell receptor (beta chain). Its antigen remains unidentified. These data come from a study of blood T cells in healthy people across ages. Points from the study as a whole: While age rose, TCR beta diversity per million T cells dropped in a roughly linear way.

PCR was performed a second time for about 7 to 11 cycles using a sample-barcoded 5' primer and a J-beta primer mix. One entry per CDR3 protein, called by TCRdb with MiXCR from the 5' RACE reads. The sample contains about 1.6 million distinct CDR3 sequences, 30% to 40% of which appear only once. Total RNA extracted from each sample amounted to at least 6 micrograms. The CDR3 consists of 18 residues. J lost 6 bases, V lost 4 bases, and 14 bases had no gene match. This sequence joins TRBV12-3 or TRBV12-4 and TRBJ2-1; 11 bases fit TRBD2. What was sequenced was blood. The TCR originated in a woman aged 25 to 39 in good health. The CDR3 reads CASSWGGLAGEKLNEQFF. The CDR3 coding sequence is TGTGCCAGCAGTTGGGGAGGACTAGCGGGCGAGAAACTCAATGAGCAGTTCTTC.